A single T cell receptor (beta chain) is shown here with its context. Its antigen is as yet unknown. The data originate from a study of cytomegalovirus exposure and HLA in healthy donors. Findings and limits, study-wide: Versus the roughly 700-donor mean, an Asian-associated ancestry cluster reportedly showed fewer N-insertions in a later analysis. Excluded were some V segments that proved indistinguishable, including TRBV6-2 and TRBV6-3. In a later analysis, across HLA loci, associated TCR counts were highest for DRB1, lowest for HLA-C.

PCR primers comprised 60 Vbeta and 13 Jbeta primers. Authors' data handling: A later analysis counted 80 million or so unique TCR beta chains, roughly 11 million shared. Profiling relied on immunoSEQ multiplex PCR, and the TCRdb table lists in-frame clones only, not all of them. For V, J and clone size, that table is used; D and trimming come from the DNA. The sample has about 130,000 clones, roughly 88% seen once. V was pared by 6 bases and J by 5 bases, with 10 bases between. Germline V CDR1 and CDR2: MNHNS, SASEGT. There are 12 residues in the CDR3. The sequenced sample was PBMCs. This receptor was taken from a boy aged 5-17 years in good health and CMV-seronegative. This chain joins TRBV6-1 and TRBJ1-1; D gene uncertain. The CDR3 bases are TGTGCCAGCAGCTTGCGGAGTACTGAAGCTTTCTTT. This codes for CASSLRSTEAFF.